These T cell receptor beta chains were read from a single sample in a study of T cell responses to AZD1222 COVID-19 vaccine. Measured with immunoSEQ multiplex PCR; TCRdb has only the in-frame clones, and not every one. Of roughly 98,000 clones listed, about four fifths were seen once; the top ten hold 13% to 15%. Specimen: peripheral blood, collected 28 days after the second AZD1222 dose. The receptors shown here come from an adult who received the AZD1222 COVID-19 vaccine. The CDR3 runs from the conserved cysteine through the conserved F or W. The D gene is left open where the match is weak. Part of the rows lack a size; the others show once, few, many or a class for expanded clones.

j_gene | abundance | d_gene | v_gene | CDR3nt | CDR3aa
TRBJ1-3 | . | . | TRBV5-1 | TGCGCCAGCAGCTTGGGTGGAGGGAATGAAAACACCATATATTTT | CASSLGGGNENTIYF
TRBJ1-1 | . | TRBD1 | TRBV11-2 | TGTGCCAGCAGCTTAGGAAGGACAGGGAAAGCTTTCTTT | CASSLGRTGKAFF
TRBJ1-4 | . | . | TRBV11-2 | TGTGCCAGCAGCTTAGTACAGCCCGCCGAAAAACTGTTTTTT | CASSLVQPAEKLFF
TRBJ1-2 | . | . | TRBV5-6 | TGTGCCAGCAGCTTGGAGGGTACCTATGGCTACACCTTC | CASSLEGTYGYTF
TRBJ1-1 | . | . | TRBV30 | TGTGCCGGGAGGGGGGACACTGAAGCTTTCTTT | CAGRGDTEAFF
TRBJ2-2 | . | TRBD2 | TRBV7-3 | TGTGCCAGCAGCTTAACCCGTCCCGGGGGGGCCTTCACCGGGGAGCTGTTTTTT | CASSLTRPGGAFTGELFF
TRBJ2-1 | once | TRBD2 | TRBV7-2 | TGTGCCAGCACTACTAGCGGGGCATACAATGAGCAGTTCTTC | CASTTSGAYNEQFF
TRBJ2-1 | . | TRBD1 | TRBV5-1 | TGCGCCAGCAGCTTGGATGACAGGGTAAGAGATGAGCAGTTCTTC | CASSLDDRVRDEQFF
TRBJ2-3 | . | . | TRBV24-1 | TGTGCCACCAGTGAAGGACAGCTCTCCCCCACAGATACGCAGTATTTT | CATSEGQLSPTDTQYF
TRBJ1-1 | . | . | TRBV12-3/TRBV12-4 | TGTGCCAGCAGTTTAAGGGGAGGAGCTTTCTTT | CASSLRGGAFF
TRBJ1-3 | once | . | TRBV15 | TGTGCCACCAGCAGGGAGGGGTCCTTTGGAAACACCATATATTTT | CATSREGSFGNTIYF
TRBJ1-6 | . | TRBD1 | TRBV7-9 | TGTGCCAGCAGACTCGGGACAGCCCTTTCACCCCTCCACTTT | CASRLGTALSPLHF
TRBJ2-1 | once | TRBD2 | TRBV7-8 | TGTGCCAGCGGACTAGGGGATTTCTACAATGAGCAGTTCTTC | CASGLGDFYNEQFF
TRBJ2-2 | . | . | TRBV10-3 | TGTGCCATCAGTACTAGCGAGGGGGACACCGGGGAGCTGTTTTTT | CAISTSEGDTGELFF
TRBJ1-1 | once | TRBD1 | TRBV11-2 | TGTGCCAGCAGCAATAGACAGGGGAGTATGAACACTGAAGCTTTCTTT | CASSNRQGSMNTEAFF
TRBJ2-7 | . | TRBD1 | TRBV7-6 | TGTGCCAGCAGCCGGACAGGGGGAAGTTTCTCCTACGAGCAGTACTTC | CASSRTGGSFSYEQYF
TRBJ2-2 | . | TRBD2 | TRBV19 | TGTGCCAGTAGTATCAGCGGGGTGAACACCGGGGAGCTGTTTTTT | CASSISGVNTGELFF
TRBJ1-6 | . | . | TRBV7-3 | TGTGCCAGCAGCCCTGGGGCCGGGGGTTCACCCCTCCACTTT | CASSPGAGGSPLHF
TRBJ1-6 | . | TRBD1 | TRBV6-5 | TGTGCCAGCCACGGCAGGGGGTATTCACCCCTCCACTTT | CASHGRGYSPLHF
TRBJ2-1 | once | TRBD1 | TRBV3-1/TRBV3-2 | TGTGCCAGCAGCCCTCGGACAGGGGTCTACAATGAGCAGTTCTTC | CASSPRTGVYNEQFF
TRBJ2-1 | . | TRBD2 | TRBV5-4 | TGTGCCAGCAGGTCGGGACTAGCGGGGGATAATGAGCAGTTCTTC | CASRSGLAGDNEQFF
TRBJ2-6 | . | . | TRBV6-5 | TGTGCCACGGAAAAGCGGGCCGGGGCCAACGTCCTGACTTTC | CATEKRAGANVLTF
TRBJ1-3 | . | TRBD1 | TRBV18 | TGTGCCAGCTCATCAATTTCCGGGACAGACTCTGGAAACACCATATATTTT | CASSSISGTDSGNTIYF
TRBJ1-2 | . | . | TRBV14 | TGTGCCAGCAGCTTCACTACCTTTCTGGGGGGCGTGAATGGCTACACCTTC | CASSFTTFLGGVNGYTF
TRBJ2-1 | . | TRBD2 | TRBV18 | TGTGCCAGCTCACTAAGCGGGACCTACAATGAGCAGTTCTTC | CASSLSGTYNEQFF
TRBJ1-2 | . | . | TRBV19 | TGTGCCAGTGGGAGAAGGGAGGGCCTCTATGGCTACACCTTC | CASGRREGLYGYTF
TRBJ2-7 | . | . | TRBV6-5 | TGTGCCAGCAGCGGGGATACGGGTTCCAACGAGCAGTACTTC | CASSGDTGSNEQYF
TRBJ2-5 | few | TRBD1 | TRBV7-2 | TGTGCCAGCAGCTTGGGACCGGGACAGGGGGGACTTTCCCGGGAGACCCAGTACTTC | CASSLGPGQGGLSRETQYF
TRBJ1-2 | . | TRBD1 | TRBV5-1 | TGCGCCAGCAGCTTGGCGGGACAGGGGGTGGATGGCTACACCTTC | CASSLAGQGVDGYTF
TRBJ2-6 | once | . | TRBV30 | TGTGCCTGGAGTGGTAATAACAGGGTTGGGGCCAACGTCCTGACTTTC | CAWSGNNRVGANVLTF
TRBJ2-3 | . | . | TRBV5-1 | TGCGCCAGCAGTCTCCAGGAGCCTAGCACAGATACGCAGTATTTT | CASSLQEPSTDTQYF
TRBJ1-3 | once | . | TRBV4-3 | TGCGCCAGCAGCCAAGAAGACACGAGAAACACCATATATTTT | CASSQEDTRNTIYF
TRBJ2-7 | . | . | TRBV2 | TGTGCCAGCAAGGCCTACGAGCAGTACTTC | CASKAYEQYF
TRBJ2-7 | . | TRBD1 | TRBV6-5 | TGTGCCAGCAGTCGGGACAGAGTCTACGAGCAGTACTTC | CASSRDRVYEQYF
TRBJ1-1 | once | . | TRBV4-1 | TGCGCCAGCAGCGAAAATCCTCCCTTGATTGCTGAAGCTTTCTTT | CASSENPPLIAEAFF
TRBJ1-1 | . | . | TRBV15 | TGTGCCACCAGCAGCGTCCGAAACACTGAAGCTTTCTTT | CATSSVRNTEAFF
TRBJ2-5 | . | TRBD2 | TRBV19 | TGTGCCAGTAGTATTCAGCTAGCGGGAGGCCCGGTAGCGGAGACCCAGTACTTC | CASSIQLAGGPVAETQYF
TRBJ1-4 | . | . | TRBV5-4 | TGTGCCAGCAGCCCTGCAGTTGCTGCAACTAATGAAAAACTGTTTTTT | CASSPAVAATNEKLFF
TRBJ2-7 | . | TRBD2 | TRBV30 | TGTGCCTGGAGACTAGCGGGGTCCTACGAGCAGTACTTC | CAWRLAGSYEQYF
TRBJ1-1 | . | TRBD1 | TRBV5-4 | TGTGCCAGCAGCCCGGGACAGGGTTTGAACACTGAAGCTTTCTTT | CASSPGQGLNTEAFF
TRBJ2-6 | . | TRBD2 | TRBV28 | TGTGCCAGCAGTCCCGGGGGGGAGGTTGCTGGGGCCAACGTCCTGACTTTC | CASSPGGEVAGANVLTF
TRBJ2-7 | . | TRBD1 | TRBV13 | TGTGCCAGCAGCTTACGACAGGGGATCTACGAGCAGTACTTC | CASSLRQGIYEQYF
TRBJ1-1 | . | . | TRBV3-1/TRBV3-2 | TGTGCCAGCAGCATCCGGGACACTGAAGCTTTCTTT | CASSIRDTEAFF
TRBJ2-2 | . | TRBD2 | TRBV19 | TGTGCCAGTACTACGGCCGGCGGGAGAGGTACCGGGGAGCTGTTTTTT | CASTTAGGRGTGELFF
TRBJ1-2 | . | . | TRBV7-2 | TGTGCCAGCAGCCCCCAGGGGACGAACTATGGCTACACCTTC | CASSPQGTNYGYTF
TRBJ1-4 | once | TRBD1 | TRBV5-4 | TGTGCCAGCAGCTCAGGGACAGGGGGCGGTGAAAAACTGTTTTTT | CASSSGTGGGEKLFF
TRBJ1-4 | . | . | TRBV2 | TGTGCCAGCACCGAAGACAGGACTTCAACTAATGAAAAACTGTTTTTT | CASTEDRTSTNEKLFF
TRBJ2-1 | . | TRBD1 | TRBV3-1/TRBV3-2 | TGTGCCAGCAGCCATATCCGGGACAGGTCCTACAATGAGCAGTTCTTC | CASSHIRDRSYNEQFF
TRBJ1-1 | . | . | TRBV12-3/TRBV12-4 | TGTGCCAGCAGTTTATTGCATACTGAAGCTTTCTTT | CASSLLHTEAFF
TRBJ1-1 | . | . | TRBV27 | TGTGCCAGCAGTTTATCGGCCGGGGACACTGAAGCTTTCTTT | CASSLSAGDTEAFF
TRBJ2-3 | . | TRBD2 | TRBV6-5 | TGTGCCAGCAGCGTAGCGGGAGGAAACACAGATACGCAGTATTTT | CASSVAGGNTDTQYF